The sequence of this TCR beta chain was determined in a study of CXCR3-negative and CXCR3-positive naive CD8 T cells. Each TRB cDNA library was prepared by 5' RACE (with UMI labels). TCRdb reprocessed the 5' RACE reads; each CDR3 protein has one entry and no DNA is given. Its listing shows about 50,000 distinct CDR3 sequences. General study results and limits: In both naive subsets diversity was comparably high, whereas memory CD8+ cells showed much lower diversity. Cryopreserved cells showed partially decreased CXCR3 expression, and most assays used fresh PBMCs.

CDR3 length: 14 amino acids. Germline V lookup: CDR1 SQVTM, CDR2 ANQGSEA. Concerning this clonotype: No antigen is known for it.

Sequencing was performed on naive CXCR3- CD8+ T cells from blood. Subset described: CD45RO-CCR7+CD27+CD95- naive CD8+ T cells lacking CXCR3 (TNR3-). The source is a human donor in good health. Some clones in this sample may be carry-over from other donors' samples. The rearrangement uses TRBV29-1 and TRBJ1-2. This CDR3 reads CSVPGDLENYGYTF.